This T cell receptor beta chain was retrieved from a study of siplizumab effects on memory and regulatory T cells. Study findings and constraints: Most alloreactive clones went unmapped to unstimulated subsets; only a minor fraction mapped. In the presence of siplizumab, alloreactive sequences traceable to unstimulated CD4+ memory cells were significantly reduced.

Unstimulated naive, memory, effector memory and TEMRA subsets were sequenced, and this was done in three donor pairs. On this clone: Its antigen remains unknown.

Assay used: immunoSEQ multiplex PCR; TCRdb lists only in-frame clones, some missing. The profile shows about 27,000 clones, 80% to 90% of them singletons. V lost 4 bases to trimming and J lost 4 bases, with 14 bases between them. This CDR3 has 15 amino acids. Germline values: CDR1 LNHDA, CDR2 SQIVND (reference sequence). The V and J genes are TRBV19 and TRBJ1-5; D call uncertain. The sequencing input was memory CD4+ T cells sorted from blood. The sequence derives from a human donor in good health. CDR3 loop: CASSRAATANQPQHF. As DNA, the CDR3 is TGTGCCAGTAGTAGGGCCGCCACCGCAAATCAGCCCCAGCATTTT.